This TCR beta chain was sequenced during a study of PD-L1 blockade in urothelial cancer. Across the whole study: Atezolizumab, begun by patients in the mid-2010s, was given at 1,200 mg intravenously every 3 weeks.

The time point is: peripheral blood 6 weeks after treatment start. Patients suffered from locally advanced or metastatic urothelial carcinoma. Trimming removed 4 bases at V and 2 bases at J, with 10 bases between. Germline V lookup: CDR1 SGHRS, CDR2 YFSETQ. This CDR3 has 14 amino acids. Measured with immunoSEQ multiplex PCR; TCRdb has only the in-frame clones, and not every one. The profile shows around 100,000 clones, under 95% of them singletons. This TCR was sampled from a man aged 55-75 years with urothelial cancer. This rearrangement joins TRBV5-1 to TRBJ1-3; D is possibly TRBD1 (6 bases). Source: PBMCs, taken around atezolizumab (anti-PD-L1) treatment. The CDR3 is CASSPGGPGNTIYF. The CDR3 DNA reads TGCGCCAGCAGCCCGGGGGGGCCTGGAAACACCATATATTTT.